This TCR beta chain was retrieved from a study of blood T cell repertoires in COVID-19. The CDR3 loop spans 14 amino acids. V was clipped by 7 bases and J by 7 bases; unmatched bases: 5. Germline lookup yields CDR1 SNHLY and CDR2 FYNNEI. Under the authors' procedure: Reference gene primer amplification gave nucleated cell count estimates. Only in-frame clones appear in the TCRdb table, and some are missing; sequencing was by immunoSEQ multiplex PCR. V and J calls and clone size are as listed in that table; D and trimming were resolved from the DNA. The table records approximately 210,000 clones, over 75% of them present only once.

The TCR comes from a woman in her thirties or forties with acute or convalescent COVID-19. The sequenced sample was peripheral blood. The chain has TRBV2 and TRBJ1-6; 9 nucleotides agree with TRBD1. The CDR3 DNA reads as TGTGCCAGCAAGGTGGACAGGGGAAATTCACCCCTCCACTTT. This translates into CASKVDRGNSPLHF.